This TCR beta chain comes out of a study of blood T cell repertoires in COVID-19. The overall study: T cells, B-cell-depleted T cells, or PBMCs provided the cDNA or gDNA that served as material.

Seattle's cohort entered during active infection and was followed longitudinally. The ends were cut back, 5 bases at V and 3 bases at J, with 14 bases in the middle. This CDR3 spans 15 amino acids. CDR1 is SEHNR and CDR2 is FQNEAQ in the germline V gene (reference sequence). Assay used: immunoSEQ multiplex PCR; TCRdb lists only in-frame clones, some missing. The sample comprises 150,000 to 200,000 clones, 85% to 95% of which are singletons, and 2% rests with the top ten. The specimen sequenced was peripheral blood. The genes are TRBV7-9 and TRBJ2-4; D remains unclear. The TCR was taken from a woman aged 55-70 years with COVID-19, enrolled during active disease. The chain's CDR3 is CASSPPGSHKNIQYF. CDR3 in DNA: TGTGCCAGCAGCCCACCAGGCAGCCACAAAAACATTCAGTACTTC.